The 18 T cell receptor beta chains given below trace back to one sample, sequenced in a study of T cells after yellow fever vaccination. One entry per CDR3 protein results from TCRdb running MiXCR on the 5' RACE reads. The sample lists about 85,000 distinct CDR3 sequences, 13% occurring once. Material: CD8+ T cells not binding an NS4B(214-222) dextramer, sorted from PBMCs, obtained approximately 22 days after the first yellow fever vaccination. Every receptor here comes from a man between 18 and 35 years old who received the YFV17D yellow fever vaccine.

The chain recombines TRBV4-1 with TRBJ2-1, with a possible D match to TRBD2 (7 bases). Germline V gives CDR1 MGHRA, CDR2 YSYEKL. This CDR3 has 14 amino acids. The germline V and J ends were trimmed by 3 bases and 8 bases, with 14 bases remaining between them. CDR3 sequence reads: CASSQGQGGDEQFF. For the CDR3, the DNA is TGCGCCAGCAGCCAGGGACAAGGGGGGGATGAGCAGTTCTTC.

The V gene is TRBV7-6, the J gene TRBJ2-1; 7 nucleotides line up with TRBD2. V dropped 1 base and J dropped 4; count of bases not matched to a gene: 7. The CDR3 is 16 residues long. Per the germline V gene, CDR1 is SGHVS and CDR2 is FNYEAQ. This CDR3 reads CASSLGEAGWYNEQFF. DNA for the CDR3: TGTGCCAGCAGCTTAGGTGAAGCGGGGTGGTACAATGAGCAGTTCTTC.

This clonotype was observed a single time. The chain links TRBV6-5 to TRBJ1-5; the D is unclear. Trimming removed 6 bases from V and 0 bases from J, with 18 bases in between. This CDR3 region has 17 residues. Germline CDR1 reads MNHEY; CDR2 reads SVGAGI. The CDR3, as DNA: TGTGCCAGCAGCCACTCCCGGGAAGCTACTAGCAATCAGCCCCAGCATTTT. It encodes CASSHSREATSNQPQHF.

The chain recombines TRBV2 with TRBJ2-7; weak D call: TRBD2 (5 bases). Germline V lookup: CDR1 SNHLY, CDR2 FYNNEI. V lost 7 bases and J 2 bases, leaving 12 bases between the germline ends. The CDR3 totals 13 residues. The CDR3 spells CASTRRRTYEQYF. The CDR3 region has the DNA TGTGCCAGCACCCGGAGGCGAACCTACGAGCAGTACTTC.

The chain joins TRBV7-9 to TRBJ2-1; D call uncertain. The CDR3 runs 14 residues. The germline V gene has CDR1 SEHNR and CDR2 FQNEAQ (reference sequence). V lost 3 bases and J 7 bases, leaving 13 bases between the germline ends. The CDR3 DNA sequence: TGTGCCAGCAGCTTCGCCGTCCCGCCGAATGAGCAGTTCTTC. Translating it yields CASSFAVPPNEQFF.

The sample holds a few counts of this clonotype. The chain couples TRBV11-2 to TRBJ1-1, with a tentative D call TRBD1 (6 bases). Germline V gives CDR1 SGHAT, CDR2 FQNNGV. Trimming shortened V by 1 base and J by 2 bases, and 14 bases separated the two germline ends. This CDR3 has 16 amino acids. The CDR3 bases are TGTGCCAGCAGCTTAGCCCCACAGGGATTAAACACTGAAGCTTTCTTT. It specifies CASSLAPQGLNTEAFF.

This clonotype was picked up a small number of times. The chain uses TRBV7-3 and TRBJ2-3; 7 bases are shared with TRBD2. V dropped 1 base and J dropped 2; count of bases not matched to a gene: 9. The CDR3 extends over 17 amino acids. In germline, CDR1 is SGHTA, CDR2 FQGTGA. The CDR3 DNA reads as TGTGCCAGCAGCTTAAGGCAAGCAGGGAGGGACACAGATACGCAGTATTTT. Amino acids: CASSLRQAGRDTDTQYF. The full variable domain, completed using reference TRBV7-3 and TRBJ2-3, is GAGVSQTPSNKVTEKGKYVELRCDPISGHTALYWYRQSLGQGPEFLIYFQGTGAADDSGLPNDRFFAVRPEGSVSTLKIQRTERGDSAVYLCASSLRQAGRDTDTQYFGPGTRLTVL.

The sample holds a few counts of this clonotype. This chain joins TRBV4-2 and TRBJ2-4; the D is unclear. Trimming took 1 base from V and 8 from J, leaving 12 bases between them. The germline V gene has CDR1 LGHNA and CDR2 YNFKEQ. The CDR3 spans 14 residues. This CDR3 is CASSQVESGDIQYF. The CDR3 DNA reads TGTGCCAGCAGCCAAGTCGAGTCGGGTGACATTCAGTACTTC.

The CDR3 loop is CASSQEEVSGIYNEQFF. The CDR3 DNA sequence: TGTGCCAGCAGCCAAGAGGAAGTTTCAGGAATCTACAATGAGCAGTTCTTC. The chain couples TRBV4-2 to TRBJ2-1; no clear D gene. Germline V gene data show CDR1 as LGHNA and CDR2 as YNFKEQ. The CDR3 sequence is 17 residues long. The V and J ends lost 0 bases and 3 bases respectively, with 15 bases between them.

This rearrangement joins TRBV5-1 to TRBJ2-1; D ambiguous. Germline-derived CDR1 and CDR2 are SGHRS and YFSETQ. Trimming cost V 2 bases and J 9 bases, with 15 bases left between them. The CDR3 runs to 14 residues. CDR3 DNA: TGCGCCAGCAGCTTAGGACCCGGCAATCGTGAGCAGTTCTTC. Its protein product is CASSLGPGNREQFF.

V and J are TRBV4-3 and TRBJ1-6; D is ambiguous. This CDR3 has 17 amino acids. In germline, CDR1 is LGHNA, CDR2 YSLEER. The germline V and J ends were trimmed by 6 bases and 4 bases, with 19 bases remaining between them. CDR3 loop: CASRDGKGGPYNSPLHF. The CDR3 bases are TGCGCCAGCAGGGACGGCAAGGGAGGACCGTATAATTCACCCCTCCACTTT.

The chain recombines TRBV10-3 with TRBJ1-2, with a possible D match to TRBD1 (6 bases). CDR3 length equals 14 residues. In germline, CDR1 is ENHRY, CDR2 SYGVKD. Trimming left V 6 bases short and J 1 base short, with 12 bases between. This chain's CDR3 is CAISKTGNNYGYTF. Here the CDR3 DNA reads TGTGCCATCAGCAAAACAGGGAATAACTATGGCTACACCTTC.

This clonotype occurred a few times. The rearrangement links TRBV12-3 or TRBV12-4 to TRBJ2-1; TRBD2 matches 13 bases. V was pared by 4 bases and J by 10 bases, with 4 bases of the junction left unmatched. The CDR3 is 14 residues long. CDR3 protein: CASSWGLAGWEQFF. CDR3 coding DNA: TGTGCCAGCAGTTGGGGACTAGCGGGGTGGGAGCAGTTCTTC.

V is TRBV7-9 and J is TRBJ2-3; D uncertain. This CDR3 is 12 amino acids long. V gave up 3 bases and J gave up 3 bases, with 4 bases separating them. The V gene's germline CDR1 is SEHNR and CDR2 FQNEAQ (reference sequence). The CDR3, as DNA: TGTGCCAGCAGCTTTCAGACAGATACGCAGTATTTT. This translates into CASSFQTDTQYF.

The chain has TRBV29-1 and TRBJ2-6; D uncertain. Germline V gene data show CDR1 as SQVTM and CDR2 as ANQGSEA. The CDR3 loop spans 15 amino acids. The V end was cut by 0 bases, the J end by 0 bases, with 6 bases between. The CDR3 sequence is CSVEDRSSGANVLTF. The DNA of the CDR3 is TGCAGCGTTGAAGATCGAAGCTCTGGGGCCAACGTCCTGACTTTC.

This clonotype was seen a handful of times. The CDR3 region has the DNA TGCGCCAGCAGCTTGGCTAGCGGGGGGGAAGAGACCCAGTACTTC. This codes for CASSLASGGEETQYF. J is TRBJ2-5 and V is TRBV5-1; 12 positions agree with TRBD2. From germline, CDR1 is SGHRS and CDR2 YFSETQ. With V trimmed by 0 bases and J by 3 bases, 0 bases remained unmatched. This CDR3 region has 15 residues.

This clonotype was counted a few times. This rearrangement joins TRBV4-3 to TRBJ1-1, with no clear D. The germline CDR1 and CDR2 sequences are LGHNA and YSLEER. The CDR3 has 15 residues. V lost 0 bases and J 0 bases, leaving 8 bases between the germline ends. CDR3 sequence reads: CASSQDIGMNTEAFF. The DNA of the CDR3 is TGCGCCAGCAGCCAAGATATCGGGATGAACACTGAAGCTTTCTTT.

The sample holds many counts of this clonotype. The CDR3 protein is CASSFIQVNTGELFF. Written as DNA, the CDR3 is TGTGCCAGCAGCTTTATCCAGGTCAACACCGGGGAGCTGTTTTTT. The gene calls are TRBV7-2 and TRBJ2-2; D gene uncertain. Germline V lookup: CDR1 SGHTA, CDR2 FQGNSA. Trimming took 3 bases from V and 2 from J, leaving 10 bases between them. This CDR3 spans 15 amino acids.